Shown below are 32 T cell receptor beta chains from a single sample sequenced in a study of blood T cells in healthy people across ages. The authors ran a second PCR of about 7 to 11 cycles using a sample-barcoded 5' primer and a J-beta primer mix. Via MiXCR, TCRdb re-called the 5' RACE reads, giving one row per CDR3 protein. Of about 730,000 distinct CDR3 sequences in the sample, roughly 43% are singletons; the top ten hold 20% to 25%. The source material was blood. The receptors come from a woman in her fifties or sixties in good health.

This clonotype appeared many times. The chain couples TRBV7-3 to TRBJ2-3, with a possible D match to TRBD2 (6 bases). The CDR3 has 15 amino acids. From germline, CDR1 is SGHTA and CDR2 FQGTGA. V was clipped by 0 bases and J by 3 bases, with 10 bases between them. CDR3 residues: CASSLTSGRTDTQYF. The CDR3 nucleotides read TGTGCCAGCAGCTTAACTAGCGGACGGACAGATACGCAGTATTTT. Drawing the rest from reference TRBV7-3 and TRBJ2-3, the complete variable domain is GAGVSQTPSNKVTEKGKYVELRCDPISGHTALYWYRQSLGQGPEFLIYFQGTGAADDSGLPNDRFFAVRPEGSVSTLKIQRTERGDSAVYLCASSLTSGRTDTQYFGPGTRLTVL.

The rearrangement links TRBV11-2 to TRBJ2-3, with 9 bases fitting TRBD2. Germline V lookup: CDR1 SGHAT, CDR2 FQNNGV. The CDR3 contains 17 residues. With V trimmed by 1 base and J by 2 bases, 7 bases remained unmatched. CDR3: CASSLGASGVNTDTQYF. CDR3 DNA: TGTGCCAGCAGCTTAGGAGCTAGCGGGGTTAACACAGATACGCAGTATTTT.

This clonotype appeared a few times. This chain connects TRBV7-9 to TRBJ1-6; 12 nucleotides match TRBD1. The CDR3 sequence is 16 residues long. V was clipped by 2 bases and J by 8 bases; unmatched bases: 4. The germline gives CDR1 SEHNR, CDR2 FQNEAQ (reference sequence). The CDR3 loop is CASSLRDRGLDSPLHF. The CDR3 coding sequence is TGTGCCAGCAGCTTACGGGACAGGGGGCTTGATTCACCCCTCCACTTT.

V usage is TRBV6-2 or TRBV6-3 and J usage is TRBJ2-5, with 11 bases that match TRBD2. The CDR3 has 14 amino acids. CDR1 and CDR2 (germline): MNHEY, SVGEGT. The J segment lost 11 bases and the V segment lost 5 bases, leaving 10 bases of the junction unmatched. DNA of the CDR3: TGTGCCAGCAGTGTTAGCGGGGGGGATGGTGAGCAGTACTTC. It yields the protein CASSVSGGDGEQYF.

This clonotype was found a few times. The rearrangement links TRBV7-9 to TRBJ1-2, with D possibly TRBD1 on 5 matching bases. The V end lost 5 bases, the J end lost 9 bases, and 16 bases lay between the germline ends. This CDR3 is built from 13 residues. Germline CDR1 SEHNR, CDR2 FQNEAQ (reference sequence). The DNA of the CDR3 is TGTGCCAGCAGCATGACAGCCTCGGGAAGCTACACCTTC. Translating it yields CASSMTASGSYTF.

CDR3 protein: CASSSGQSPDTQYF. CDR3 DNA sequence: TGTGCCAGCAGTTCCGGACAGAGTCCAGATACGCAGTATTTT. The chain employs TRBV27 and TRBJ2-3, with D possibly being TRBD1 (6 bases). Per germline, CDR1 MNHEY and CDR2 SMNVEV (reference sequence). The CDR3 runs 14 residues. The ends were cut back, 4 bases at V and 4 bases at J, with 12 bases in the middle.

V is TRBV5-1 and J is TRBJ2-7; possible D gene TRBD1, 6 bases. Germline CDR1 SGHRS, CDR2 YFSETQ. V lost 4 bases and J 1 base, leaving 15 bases between the germline ends. The CDR3 runs 15 residues. CDR3 DNA: TGCGCCAGCAGCACGGACAGCGGAGAATCCTACGAGCAGTACTTC. This sequence encodes CASSTDSGESYEQYF.

About this clonotype: Since a much larger clone is just one base distant, this may be a read error. The rearrangement links TRBV3-1 to TRBJ1-2; D gene uncertain. The germline CDR1 and CDR2 sequences are LGHDT and YNNKEL (reference sequence). The CDR3 covers 12 residues. Trimming shortened V by 2 bases and J by 1 base, and 2 bases separated the two germline ends. CDR3 nucleotides: TGTGCCAGCAGCCAAAATAACTATGGCTACACCTTC. It translates to CASSQNNYGYTF. Using reference TRBV3-1 and TRBJ1-2 for the parts outside the CDR3, the full variable domain is DTAVSQTPKYLVTQMGNDKSIKCEQNLGHDTMYWYKQDSKKFLKIMFSYNNKELIINETVPNRFSPKSPDKAHLNLHINSLELGDSAVYFCASSQNNYGYTFGSGTRLTVV.

The rearrangement uses TRBV6-1 and TRBJ1-1, with unresolved D. The CDR3 is 15 amino acids. V was clipped by 2 bases and J by 2 bases, with 12 bases between them. The germline gives CDR1 MNHNS, CDR2 SASEGT. CDR3 loop: CASSERVSDNTEAFF. The CDR3 region has the DNA TGTGCCAGCAGTGAAAGGGTCAGCGACAACACTGAAGCTTTCTTT.

The chain couples TRBV4-2 to TRBJ1-2; no clear D gene. The CDR3 runs to 16 residues. V lost 0 bases and J 2 bases, leaving 13 bases between the germline ends. Germline lookup yields CDR1 LGHNA and CDR2 YNFKEQ. CDR3 sequence reads: CASSQDNKRINYGYTF. DNA of the CDR3: TGTGCCAGCAGCCAAGATAATAAGAGGATCAACTATGGCTACACCTTC.

CDR3 DNA: TGTGCCATCAGTGCTGGGACGGGGGGCAATCAGCCCCAGCATTTT. Its translation is CAISAGTGGNQPQHF. The chain joins TRBV10-3 to TRBJ1-5, with D perhaps TRBD1 (5 bases). The CDR3 consists of 15 residues. Germline values: CDR1 ENHRY, CDR2 SYGVKD. The V and J ends lost 4 bases and 2 bases respectively, with 12 bases between them.

This clonotype was seen repeatedly, ten times or more. This chain links TRBV6-5 with TRBJ2-5; D is ambiguous. The J call could be wrong; TRBJ2-7 is a better fit for the DNA end. The CDR3 covers 14 residues. The germline CDR1 and CDR2 sequences are MNHEY and SVGAGI. CDR3 sequence (DNA): TGTGCCAGCAGTACTCACCAAGGGCCGCGCGAGCAGTACTTC. Amino acids: CASSTHQGPREQYF.

This clonotype has just a few counts. The V and J genes are TRBV20-1 and TRBJ2-1; perhaps TRBD1 as D (6 bases). The CDR3 has 11 residues. Trimming took off 7 bases at V and 7 bases at J, with 11 bases between the two ends. CDR1 and CDR2 from the germline V gene are DFQATT and SNEGSKA (reference sequence). DNA of the CDR3: TGCAGTGTCCCAGACAGGAATGAGCAGTTCTTC. It codes for CSVPDRNEQFF.

The CDR3 reads CASSYAGTGGEETQYF. CDR3 DNA sequence: TGTGCCAGCAGTTACGCCGGGACAGGGGGCGAGGAGACCCAGTACTTC. The chain recombines TRBV6-2 or TRBV6-3 with TRBJ2-5; 12 bases align to TRBD1. The V segment lost 2 bases and the J segment 5 bases; nucleotides outside the gene matches: 6. The CDR3 is 16 amino acids. From germline, CDR1 is MNHEY and CDR2 SVGEGT.

The chain carries TRBV20-1 and TRBJ2-1, with 10 bases identical to TRBD2. Losses at the gene ends were 6 bases for V and 4 bases for J; bases not matched to a gene: 6. CDR1 is DFQATT, CDR2 SNEGSKA, per germline (reference sequence). The CDR3 runs 14 residues. The chain's CDR3 is CSAASGRGYNEQFF. CDR3 sequence (DNA): TGCAGTGCCGCTAGCGGGAGAGGGTACAATGAGCAGTTCTTC.

A word on this clonotype: One junction end disagrees with the germline gene, perhaps due to a read error. This chain links TRBV6-5 with TRBJ2-3; D is possibly TRBD1 (5 bases). This CDR3 is 16 amino acids long. Per germline, CDR1 MNHEY and CDR2 SVGAGI. CDR3 sequence (DNA): TGTGCCTGCAGTTACGATCAAGGGGCAGGGTCAGATACGCAGTATTTT. This translates into CACSYDQGAGSDTQYF.

The genes are TRBV6-2 or TRBV6-3 and TRBJ1-5; 12 bases fit TRBD1. CDR1 and CDR2 from the germline V gene are MNHEY and SVGEGT. This CDR3 comprises 20 residues. V dropped 2 bases and J dropped 0; count of bases not matched to a gene: 11. The CDR3: CASSYAPPGQGAYSNQPQHF. The CDR3 DNA is TGTGCCAGCAGTTACGCCCCACCGGGACAGGGGGCGTATAGCAATCAGCCCCAGCATTTT.

This chain connects TRBV7-2 to TRBJ2-2; the D is unclear. Germline CDR1 SGHTA, CDR2 FQGNSA. V was cut by 1 base and J by 4 bases, with 13 bases left in between. The CDR3 runs 16 residues. Here the CDR3 reads CASSLVGAVATGELFF. The CDR3, as DNA: TGTGCCAGCAGCTTAGTGGGCGCGGTGGCCACCGGGGAGCTGTTTTTT.

The rearrangement uses TRBV21-1 and TRBJ2-5. TRBV21-1 is annotated as a pseudogene. CDR3 length: 13 residues. CDR3 loop: CASANRASETQYF. The CDR3, as DNA: TGTGCCAGCGCTAACAGGGCTTCGGAGACCCAGTACTTC.

This chain uses TRBV4-3 with TRBJ2-3; possibly TRBD2 for D (5 bases). Per germline, CDR1 LGHNA and CDR2 YSLEER. With 3 bases removed from V and 3 bases from J, the gap between germline ends came to 13 bases. The CDR3 spans 15 residues. This CDR3 is CASSHTIGVTDTQYF. Here the CDR3 DNA reads TGCGCCAGCAGCCACACCATCGGGGTTACAGATACGCAGTATTTT.

This clonotype was seen a single time. The chain has TRBV18 and TRBJ1-1; a weak D match, TRBD1 (6 bases). Deletions cut 4 bases from V and 1 base from J, with 16 bases between. Looked up from germline, CDR1 is KGHSH and CDR2 is LQKENI. The CDR3 runs to 16 residues. The CDR3 here is CASSQQSRDTNTEAFF. CDR3 coding DNA: TGTGCCAGCTCACAACAAAGCCGGGACACGAACACTGAAGCTTTCTTT.

V is TRBV27 and J is TRBJ1-2, with 8 bases aligning to TRBD1. Germline V lookup: CDR1 MNHEY, CDR2 SMNVEV (reference sequence). The CDR3 runs 12 residues. The junction had 6 bases not matched to a gene; V was cut back by 8 bases and J by 7 bases. CDR3 sequence: CASQGQGSGYTF. CDR3 DNA: TGTGCCAGCCAAGGACAGGGAAGTGGCTACACCTTC.

This clonotype was seen more than once but under ten times. Written as DNA, the CDR3 is TGCAGTGCTAGAGATAACCAGCGGGGGTTTTACAATGAGCAGTTCTTC. Translated: CSARDNQRGFYNEQFF. This chain links TRBV20-1 with TRBJ2-1, with TRBD2 matching 8 bases. The CDR3 consists of 16 residues. Germline V gene data show CDR1 as DFQATT and CDR2 as SNEGSKA (reference sequence). V gave up 0 bases and J gave up 4 bases; unmatched junction bases: 8.

This rearrangement joins TRBV11-2 to TRBJ2-7; D may be TRBD2 (6 bases). The J call may be wrong; the DNA end is better matched by TRBJ2-5. The germline V gene has CDR1 SGHAT and CDR2 FQNNGV. The CDR3 extends over 14 amino acids. CDR3 nucleotides: TGTGCCAGCAGCTTATATTTCGGGGGAGAGACCCAGTACTTC. This codes for CASSLYFGGETQYF.

This clonotype was counted between two and nine times. The CDR3 coding sequence is TGTGCCAGCAGGTTTGGTGGGGGGCTTAATGAGCAGTTCTTC. The encoded protein is CASRFGGGLNEQFF. The chain recombines TRBV27 with TRBJ2-1; D might be TRBD1 or TRBD2, each matching 6 bases. Germline values: CDR1 MNHEY, CDR2 SMNVEV (reference sequence). This CDR3 has 14 residues. The V end lost 6 bases, the J end lost 7 bases, and 16 bases lay between the germline ends.

J is TRBJ2-3 and V is TRBV7-9, with TRBD1 identical over 8 bases. The CDR3 length is 19 residues. Germline values: CDR1 SEHNR, CDR2 FQNEAQ (reference sequence). With V trimmed by 5 bases and J by 4 bases, 20 bases remained unmatched. In DNA, the CDR3 is TGTGCCAGCAGCCGGAAGGGGGCAGGGGGCTCGTTTGTTGCAGATACGCAGTATTTT. Translating it yields CASSRKGAGGSFVADTQYF.

Turning to this clonotype: At one boundary the junction diverges from the germline segment, which might be a read error. The chain joins TRBV10-3 to TRBJ2-7; D is possibly TRBD1 (6 bases). The DNA end is a closer match to TRBJ2-5, so the J assignment may be wrong. Germline CDR1 and CDR2: ENHRY and SYGVKD. CDR3 length equals 13 residues. The CDR3 coding sequence is TGTGCCATCGGTGACAGGCCGGGGGAGACCCAGTACTTC. It yields the protein CAIGDRPGETQYF.

This chain joins TRBV7-2 and TRBJ2-3; tentatively, D is TRBD1 (6 bases). V gave up 1 base and J gave up 1 base, with 12 bases separating them. The germline V gene has CDR1 SGHTA and CDR2 FQGNSA. The CDR3 covers 16 residues. As DNA, the CDR3 is TGTGCCAGCAGCTTAGGAGGGGGTCTTGGCACAGATACGCAGTATTTT. Translated, it gives CASSLGGGLGTDTQYF.

Ten or more counts support this clonotype. J is TRBJ1-1 and V is TRBV7-2; D not certain. Trimming took off 2 bases at V and 4 bases at J, with 8 bases between the two ends. This CDR3 is built from 13 residues. Germline CDR1 reads SGHTA; CDR2 reads FQGNSA. This CDR3 is CASSLIMGTEAFF. In DNA form, the CDR3 reads TGTGCCAGCAGCTTAATCATGGGCACTGAAGCTTTCTTT.

This chain links TRBV7-6 with TRBJ1-4, with no clear D. Trimming stripped 5 bases from V and 3 bases from J, with 7 bases between. CDR3 length equals 13 residues. CDR1 is SGHVS and CDR2 is FNYEAQ in the germline V gene. The CDR3 bases are TGTGCCAGCAGCCCGGAGGCTAATGAAAAACTGTTTTTT. This sequence encodes CASSPEANEKLFF.

J is TRBJ2-3 and V is TRBV9, with TRBD1 matching over 9 bases. The CDR3 is made up of 14 amino acids. Per the germline V gene, CDR1 is SGDLS and CDR2 is YYNGEE. Trimming removed 3 bases from V and 2 bases from J; junction bases left unmatched: 1. The CDR3 protein is CASSAQGATDTQYF. The CDR3 region has the DNA TGTGCCAGCAGCGCACAGGGGGCCACAGATACGCAGTATTTT.

The chain couples TRBV9 to TRBJ2-1; 9 bases fit TRBD1. The CDR3 sequence is 18 residues long. V lost 3 bases to trimming and J lost 4 bases; unmatched junction nucleotides: 14. Germline CDR1 and CDR2: SGDLS and YYNGEE. The CDR3 DNA follows: TGTGCCAGCAGCGCCCCCAAACAGGGGGCCCTAATATACAATGAGCAGTTCTTC. Protein: CASSAPKQGALIYNEQFF.